The 26 T cell receptor beta chains presented below share a single source sample, sequenced in a study of T cells after yellow fever vaccination. TCRdb passed the 5' RACE reads through MiXCR, listing each CDR3 protein once. The sample shows about 350,000 distinct CDR3 sequences, approximately 12% of them seen only once. Material: CD4+ T cells sorted from PBMCs, obtained 15 days after the yellow fever booster vaccination. The receptors come from a man in his late teens or twenties who received the YFV17D yellow fever vaccine.

This chain links TRBV4-1 with TRBJ1-4; 7 nucleotides match TRBD1. Germline V gene data show CDR1 as MGHRA and CDR2 as YSYEKL. The CDR3 extends over 17 amino acids. J gave up 6 bases and V 1 base, and 11 bases lay outside the gene matches. CDR3 region: CASSQVTGVRLDEKLFF. CDR3 DNA: TGCGCCAGCAGCCAAGTAACAGGGGTGAGGCTGGATGAAAAACTGTTTTTT.

This chain joins TRBV7-8 and TRBJ1-2, with a tentative D call TRBD1 (6 bases). CDR3 length equals 13 residues. Trimming removed 1 base from V and 7 bases from J, with 10 bases in between. Germline-derived CDR1 and CDR2 are SGHVS and FQNEAQ. In DNA, the CDR3 is TGTGCCAGCAGCTTAGGACAGGAAGGTGGCTACACCTTC. This codes for CASSLGQEGGYTF.

This clonotype has just one count. This rearrangement joins TRBV7-3 to TRBJ2-2, with D perhaps TRBD1 (5 bases). Trimming shortened V by 2 bases and J by 6 bases, and 10 bases separated the two germline ends. Germline V CDR1 and CDR2: SGHTA, FQGTGA. CDR3 size: 14 residues. CDR3 amino acids: CASSLQGTSGELFF. The CDR3 coding sequence is TGTGCCAGCAGCTTACAGGGTACCTCCGGGGAGCTGTTTTTT. Based on the CDR3 plus reference TRBV7-3 and TRBJ2-2, the full variable domain is GAGVSQTPSNKVTEKGKYVELRCDPISGHTALYWYRQSLGQGPEFLIYFQGTGAADDSGLPNDRFFAVRPEGSVSTLKIQRTERGDSAVYLCASSLQGTSGELFFGEGSRLTVL.

This clonotype was recorded a few times. The V call is TRBV6-2 or TRBV6-3, the J call TRBJ2-7; a possible D gene is TRBD2 (6 bases). Trimming took 6 bases from V and 2 from J, leaving 11 bases between them. The CDR3 is made up of 13 amino acids. Per the germline V gene, CDR1 is MNHEY and CDR2 is SVGEGT. CDR3 protein: CASRRGPTYEQYF. Here the CDR3 DNA reads TGTGCCAGCAGGCGGGGCCCCACCTACGAGCAGTACTTC.

This chain links TRBV29-1 with TRBJ2-3; 7 nucleotides match TRBD1. This CDR3 has 14 amino acids. V lost 7 bases and J lost 2; bases outside the gene matches: 9. Germline CDR1 reads SQVTM; CDR2 reads ANQGSEA. CDR3 protein: CSGYRGSVTDTQYF. The CDR3 DNA sequence: TGCAGCGGCTACAGGGGCAGCGTCACAGATACGCAGTATTTT.

In this sample, this clonotype turned up a few times. This rearrangement joins TRBV9 to TRBJ2-1, with 12 positions matching TRBD1. The CDR3 length is 15 residues. Trimming cost V 4 bases and J 8 bases; bases outside gene matches: 7. Germline assignment: CDR1 SGDLS and CDR2 YYNGEE. The CDR3 DNA sequence: TGTGCCAGCAGCATCGGGACAGGGGGCCTGGATGAGCAGTTCTTC. Translating gives CASSIGTGGLDEQFF.

This clonotype was counted between two and nine times. The V and J genes are TRBV24-1 and TRBJ2-3; D is undetermined. Trimming removed 7 bases at V and 1 base at J, with 11 bases between. Per the germline V gene, CDR1 is KGHDR and CDR2 is SFDVKD. The CDR3 runs to 14 residues. The CDR3 nucleotides read TGTGCCACCAGAGGCGCGCAGGGCACAGATACGCAGTATTTT. Encoded protein: CATRGAQGTDTQYF.

The chain recombines TRBV20-1 with TRBJ2-5, with a possible D match to TRBD2 (6 bases). From germline, CDR1 is DFQATT and CDR2 SNEGSKA (reference sequence). The CDR3 runs to 13 residues. Deletions cut 4 bases from V and 7 bases from J, with 16 bases between. The CDR3 spells CSATRPTEGTQYF. DNA of the CDR3: TGCAGTGCTACCCGCCCAACGGAGGGGACCCAGTACTTC.

This chain joins TRBV7-2 and TRBJ1-2, with D maybe TRBD1 (6 bases). Trimming took off 8 bases at V and 2 bases at J, with 24 bases between the two ends. Germline V lookup: CDR1 SGHTA, CDR2 FQGNSA. The CDR3 length is 17 residues. The CDR3 loop reads CASPGPDVGASNYGYTF. The CDR3 DNA reads TGTGCCAGCCCGGGACCTGACGTGGGGGCTTCGAACTATGGCTACACCTTC.

The chain recombines TRBV29-1 with TRBJ1-1, with D unclear. There are 11 residues in the CDR3. Germline V gene lookup returns CDR1 SQVTM and CDR2 ANQGSEA. Trimming removed 3 bases at V and 10 bases at J, with 12 bases between. CDR3 in DNA: TGCAGCGTTGATTACCGGGTAGGAGCTTTCTTT. Translating gives CSVDYRVGAFF.

This clonotype was seen a handful of times. The chain carries TRBV18 and TRBJ1-3, with TRBD1 identical over 9 bases. V shed 3 bases, J shed 1 base, and the junction held 10 bases outside the gene matches. Germline V gives CDR1 KGHSH, CDR2 LQKENI. The CDR3 runs to 18 residues. The CDR3 DNA reads as TGTGCCAGCTCACCCCGGGACAGGGATCGAATATCTGGAAACACCATATATTTT. The encoded protein is CASSPRDRDRISGNTIYF.

This clonotype was seen at least ten times. V is TRBV4-1 and J is TRBJ2-5; possibly TRBD1 or TRBD2 for D (6 bases each). Germline CDR1 is MGHRA and CDR2 is YSYEKL. This CDR3 spans 18 amino acids. V lost 5 bases and J lost 4, with 26 bases in between. The CDR3 here is CASSALGLRGRGRETQYF. CDR3 DNA: TGCGCCAGCAGCGCATTAGGACTAAGGGGCAGGGGACGAGAGACCCAGTACTTC.

This clonotype was seen repeatedly, ten times or more. The DNA of the CDR3 is TGTGCCAGCAGCTCGGGACCTCTTAAGGGGAATGAGCAGTTCTTC. This translates into CASSSGPLKGNEQFF. The chain uses TRBV7-2 and TRBJ2-1, with D perhaps assigned TRBD1 or TRBD2 (5 bases each). Trimming stripped 4 bases from V and 7 bases from J, with 17 bases between. Germline CDR1 reads SGHTA; CDR2 reads FQGNSA. CDR3 length: 15 residues.

This clonotype was counted between two and nine times. This sequence joins TRBV29-1 and TRBJ2-5; TRBD1 might be the D (6 bases). Germline V gives CDR1 SQVTM, CDR2 ANQGSEA. CDR3 length: 12 amino acids. Trimming took off 7 bases at V and 5 bases at J, with 14 bases between the two ends. The CDR3 DNA sequence: TGCAGCGGCTCAGGGGTTCAGGAGACCCAGTACTTC. Encoded protein: CSGSGVQETQYF.

The chain has TRBV5-1 and TRBJ2-5; 8 nucleotides agree with TRBD1. V gave up 3 bases and J gave up 5 bases; unmatched junction bases: 15. The CDR3 runs to 17 residues. Germline CDR1 is SGHRS and CDR2 is YFSETQ. In DNA, the CDR3 is TGCGCCAGCAGCTCTTCCACGTTCAGGGGGCTTGGGGAGACCCAGTACTTC. It specifies CASSSSTFRGLGETQYF.

The chain uses TRBV9 and TRBJ1-6, with D perhaps matching TRBD1 (5 bases). From germline, CDR1 is SGDLS and CDR2 YYNGEE. Trimming shortened V by 1 base and J by 9 bases, and 14 bases separated the two germline ends. The CDR3 has 15 amino acids. The CDR3 sequence: CASSVSGQGGSPLHF. CDR3 nucleotides: TGTGCCAGCAGCGTATCCGGGCAGGGTGGTTCACCCCTCCACTTT.

The rearrangement uses TRBV4-3 and TRBJ1-5, with 8 nucleotides matching TRBD1. The ends lost 8 bases at V and 2 bases at J; junction bases unmatched: 2. The CDR3 covers 13 residues. In germline, CDR1 is LGHNA, CDR2 YSLEER. The CDR3 here is CASGQGGNQPQHF. The CDR3 DNA reads as TGCGCCAGCGGACAGGGAGGCAATCAGCCCCAGCATTTT.

The CDR3 nucleotides read TGCGCCAGCAGCTCACAGGGGCCCCGCACAGATACGCAGTATTTT. Translation gives CASSSQGPRTDTQYF. The chain links TRBV5-1 to TRBJ2-3; 7 bases match TRBD1. Germline assignment: CDR1 SGHRS and CDR2 YFSETQ. This CDR3 spans 15 amino acids. The V gene end was trimmed by 3 bases and the J gene end by 1 base; junction bases not matched to a gene: 5.

The genes are TRBV6-6 and TRBJ1-6, with D hard to call. CDR1 and CDR2 from the germline V gene are MNHNY and SVGAGI (reference sequence). The CDR3 is made up of 12 amino acids. Trimming took 5 bases from V and 11 from J, leaving 10 bases between them. CDR3 in amino acids: CASSLLDAPLHF. The DNA of the CDR3 is TGTGCCAGCAGTCTGTTGGATGCACCCCTCCACTTT.

This chain links TRBV12-3 or TRBV12-4 with TRBJ2-1, with a possible D match to TRBD1 (6 bases). V lost 6 bases, J lost 9 bases, and 12 bases lay in between. CDR3 size: 12 residues. For the CDR3, the DNA is TGTGCCAGCAGCTCGGACAGCGGTGAGCAGTTCTTC. Translating it yields CASSSDSGEQFF.

This rearrangement joins TRBV18 to TRBJ2-2; D may be TRBD1 or TRBD2 (5 bases each). CDR1 and CDR2 (germline): KGHSH, LQKENI. Trimming stripped 3 bases from V and 6 bases from J, with 11 bases between. The CDR3 contains 14 residues. This CDR3 is CASSPGTGAGELFF. The DNA for the CDR3 is TGTGCCAGCTCACCGGGGACCGGCGCCGGGGAGCTGTTTTTT. Full variable domain (remainder filled in from reference TRBV18 and TRBJ2-2): NAGVMQNPRHLVRRRGQEARLRCSPMKGHSHVYWYRQLPEEGLKFMVYLQKENIIDESGMPKERFSAEFPKEGPSILRIQQVVRGDSAAYFCASSPGTGAGELFFGEGSRLTVL.

This clonotype was detected a few times. The genes are TRBV4-1 and TRBJ2-2, with unresolved D. Per germline, CDR1 MGHRA and CDR2 YSYEKL. This CDR3 contains 15 residues. V lost 3 bases and J 7 bases, leaving 15 bases between the germline ends. The CDR3 here is CASSQAPRSHGELFF. In DNA form, the CDR3 reads TGCGCCAGCAGCCAGGCCCCTAGGTCCCACGGGGAGCTGTTTTTT.

J is TRBJ2-1 and V is TRBV20-1; 9 bases map to TRBD2. V was pared by 7 bases and J by 0 bases, with 10 bases of the junction left unmatched. Germline V gene sequence: CDR1 DFQATT, CDR2 SNEGSKA (reference sequence). The CDR3 is 16 residues long. The CDR3: CSGVLAGISSYNEQFF. The DNA of the CDR3 is TGCAGTGGAGTACTAGCGGGTATTAGCTCCTACAATGAGCAGTTCTTC.

The chain is built from TRBV6-5 and TRBJ2-1; D is unclear. The CDR3 covers 12 residues. Germline loops: CDR1 MNHEY, CDR2 SVGAGI. Trimming took off 4 bases at V and 5 bases at J, with 6 bases between the two ends. The CDR3 spells CASSSNNNEQFF. The CDR3 DNA is TGTGCCAGCAGTTCCAACAACAATGAGCAGTTCTTC.

This clonotype was observed at least ten times. The gene calls are TRBV24-1 and TRBJ2-1; 9 positions agree with TRBD1. The CDR3 runs to 16 residues. V lost 3 bases to trimming and J lost 8 bases; unmatched junction nucleotides: 10. Looked up from germline, CDR1 is KGHDR and CDR2 is SFDVKD. The CDR3 sequence is CATSDVQGAGIDEQFF. In DNA, the CDR3 is TGTGCCACCAGTGATGTACAGGGGGCCGGGATCGATGAGCAGTTCTTC.

This clonotype was detected only a few times. V and J are TRBV3-1 and TRBJ1-2; D not certain. This CDR3 contains 15 residues. Germline CDR1 LGHDT, CDR2 YNNKEL (reference sequence). Deletions cut 4 bases from V and 3 bases from J, with 15 bases between. The CDR3 bases are TGTGCCAGCAGCCCGATGGCTACCGGGGACTATGGCTACACCTTC. It translates to CASSPMATGDYGYTF.